The clone carrying this T cell receptor beta chain was detected only a few times. Antigen specificity is unknown. TCRdb re-called the 5' RACE reads through MiXCR, storing one row per CDR3 protein. The data show a few hundred thousand distinct CDR3 sequences, approximately 16% seen once. The data are from a study of CD8 T cells in ankylosing spondylitis. Study-wide points: Matched synovial fluid from ankylosing spondylitis patients was reported to be enriched for disease-linked clones. Peripheral blood samples showed relatively rare disease-linked clones, and these clones were CD8+. Ankylosing spondylitis blood appeared to carry a characteristic TCR beta motif of roughly eight highly homologous variants. Certain motif variants had earlier been reported in reactive arthritis synovial fluid and blood.

Sequencing used blood, either unsorted or a sorted T cell fraction (not recorded which). The TCR sequence derives from a male donor with ankylosing spondylitis.

CDR3 in DNA: TGTGCCAGCAGCTCCCCAGGTGGACAGGACACAGATACGCAGTATTTT. Its protein product is CASSSPGGQDTDTQYF. The chain links TRBV11-3 to TRBJ2-3; 7 bases are a match to TRBD1. The CDR3 has 16 residues. Trimming removed 4 bases from V and 2 bases from J; junction bases left unmatched: 9. Germline V gives CDR1 SGHNT, CDR2 YENEEA.